This entry features one TCR beta chain sequence. The antigen is not known. Healthy individuals who donated bone marrow served as the donors. The CDR3 sequence is 15 residues long. Looked up from germline, CDR1 is SNHLY and CDR2 is FYNNEI. Trimming took 5 bases from V and 8 from J; bases not matched to a gene: 11. The sample originates from a study of cytomegalovirus exposure and HLA in healthy donors. Study observations and caveats: According to an earlier analysis, most TCR beta V segments yielded productive rearrangements about 90% or about 30% of the time. In terms of immune exposure information, only CMV serostatus was available. Rare TCR sequences predominated, though certain public TCRs were found in many donors.

PCR employed 60 Vbeta and 13 Jbeta primers. Libraries were prepared by immunoSEQ multiplex PCR; TCRdb keeps only in-frame clonotypes and omits some of them. This table holds about 160,000 clones, about 80% found once. The origin of this receptor is a woman aged 45 to 65 in good health and CMV-seropositive. The genes are TRBV2 and TRBJ1-4; 7 bases align to TRBD1. Sequencing input: PBMCs. The CDR3 spells CASSPRQGVEEKLFF. CDR3 coding DNA: TGTGCCAGCAGTCCCCGACAGGGAGTAGAGGAAAAACTGTTTTTT.